This T cell receptor beta chain was identified during a study of shared T cell receptors in the human thymus. TCRdb keeps only in-frame clones here, not all; method: immunoSEQ multiplex PCR. The sample shows roughly 700,000 clones, 88% of them seen only once. Germline V lookup: CDR1 LGHNA, CDR2 YNFKEQ. Germline trimming cut 0 bases from V and 3 bases from J; bases unmatched to any gene: 14. The CDR3 is 19 amino acids. The same data also went into a second study, on human thymus T cells.

The TCR originated in a boy under three years old with a congenital heart defect. The gene calls are TRBV4-2 and TRBJ2-1, with TRBD1 matching over 7 bases. Material: thymocytes. The CDR3 reads CASSQDMDPTGPRYNEQFF. The CDR3 DNA reads TGTGCCAGCAGCCAAGATATGGACCCGACAGGGCCTCGCTACAATGAGCAGTTCTTC.